A single sample is the source of the 26 T cell receptor beta chains below, sequenced in a study of blood T cell repertoires in COVID-19 (dated by TCRdb to about 2020). The method was the immunoSEQ multiplex PCR assay. Here the immuneACCESS table is served through TCRdb, limited to in-frame sequences with V and J called. Missing clones are a known gap in these copies; in checked studies unresolved V genes cover under half, and the rest lacks a known reason. The sample table shows a few hundred thousand clones, and 70% to 90% are seen once. The top ten hold 3% to 4.5% of the sample. The source material was PBMCs or T cells enriched from blood (not recorded which). Every receptor here comes from a woman between 40 and 50 years old with acute COVID-19.

The V gene is TRBV3-1 (or the pseudogene TRBV3-2), the J gene TRBJ2-7, with 10 bases aligning to TRBD1. CDR3 size: 14 residues. Germline CDR1 reads LGHDT; CDR2 reads YNNKEL (reference sequence). V trimming: 4 bases; J trimming: 5 bases; junction bases outside the gene matches: 5. CDR3 in DNA: TGTGCCAGCAGCCTCCCGACAGGGGGCCACGAGCAGTACTTC. Translated: CASSLPTGGHEQYF.

The V call is TRBV19, the J call TRBJ1-5; D is ambiguous. The CDR3 is 13 amino acids. Germline values: CDR1 LNHDA, CDR2 SQIVND (reference sequence). Trimming removed 6 bases at V and 7 bases at J, with 13 bases between. CDR3 DNA sequence: TGTGCCAGTAGCTTGGACGGGAAGCAGCCCCAGCATTTT. It yields the protein CASSLDGKQPQHF.

The chain employs TRBV4-1 and TRBJ2-7; perhaps TRBD2 as D (5 bases). This CDR3 is 15 amino acids long. The germline V gene has CDR1 MGHRA and CDR2 YSYEKL. V lost 0 bases and J 0 bases, leaving 9 bases between the germline ends. CDR3 in amino acids: CASSQDGAGSYEQYF. The CDR3 bases are TGCGCCAGCAGCCAAGACGGTGCGGGCTCCTACGAGCAGTACTTC.

V gene TRBV5-1 combines with J gene TRBJ2-1; tentative D call: TRBD2 (6 bases). Trimming left V 3 bases short and J 0 bases short, with 13 bases between. Germline assignment: CDR1 SGHRS and CDR2 YFSETQ. The CDR3 is 16 residues long. This CDR3 reads CASSSGDPSSYNEQFF. CDR3 sequence (DNA): TGCGCCAGCAGCTCGGGGGATCCGAGCTCCTACAATGAGCAGTTCTTC. The whole variable domain, remainder taken from reference TRBV5-1 and TRBJ2-1, is KAGVTQTPRYLIKTRGQQVTLSCSPISGHRSVSWYQQTPGQGLQFLFEYFSETQRNKGNFPGRFSGRQFSNSRSEMNVSTLELGDSALYLCASSSGDPSSYNEQFFGPGTRLTVL.

V gene TRBV24-1 combines with J gene TRBJ2-2, with 9 bases identical to TRBD2. This CDR3 spans 17 amino acids. Unmatched junction bases numbered 9, after V lost 7 bases and J lost 1 base. From germline, CDR1 is KGHDR and CDR2 SFDVKD. Written as DNA, the CDR3 is TGTGCCACCAGCCTGGGTAGCGGGAGTCGGAACACCGGGGAGCTGTTTTTT. This codes for CATSLGSGSRNTGELFF.

This chain connects TRBV10-1 to TRBJ1-3, with 7 bases matching TRBD1. This CDR3 is 16 amino acids long. V was clipped by 2 bases and J by 4 bases; unmatched bases: 8. CDR1 is WNHNN and CDR2 is SYGVQD in the germline V gene (reference sequence). The CDR3 DNA sequence: TGCGCCAGCAGTGAGCGACAGGGACGTACCGGAAACACCATATATTTT. This translates into CASSERQGRTGNTIYF.

This clone has a single count. The chain has TRBV19 and TRBJ1-5; D is ambiguous. Germline V lookup: CDR1 LNHDA, CDR2 SQIVND (reference sequence). V was trimmed by 6 bases and J by 1 base, leaving 10 bases between them. The CDR3 covers 14 residues. Written as DNA, the CDR3 is TGTGCCAGTAGGCAATACTTAAGCAATCAGCCCCAGCATTTT. It specifies CASRQYLSNQPQHF. The complete variable domain, with remaining parts taken from reference TRBV19 and TRBJ1-5, reads DGGITQSPKYLFRKEGQNVTLSCEQNLNHDAMYWYRQDPGQGLRLIYYSQIVNDFQKGDIAEGYSVSREKKESFPLTVTSAQKNPTAFYLCASRQYLSNQPQHFGDGTRLSIL.

The DNA for the CDR3 is TGCAGCGTCCGACAGGGCACTGAAGCTTTCTTT. It is translated as CSVRQGTEAFF. The genes are TRBV29-1 and TRBJ1-1; 7 bases align to TRBD1. V lost 6 bases, J lost 4 bases, and 2 bases stayed unmatched. CDR1 and CDR2 from the germline V gene are SQVTM and ANQGSEA. The CDR3 covers 11 residues.

The V and J genes are TRBV11-2 and TRBJ2-5, with TRBD2 matching 10 bases. Germline assignment: CDR1 SGHAT and CDR2 FQNNGV. After removal of 8 bases from V and 2 bases from J, the junction contained 8 bases not matched to a gene. This CDR3 comprises 15 residues. CDR3 sequence reads: CASGGGLANQETQYF. The CDR3 DNA reads TGTGCCAGCGGCGGGGGACTAGCGAATCAAGAGACCCAGTACTTC.

The rearrangement joins TRBV19 to TRBJ2-2; D might be TRBD1 (5 bases). Germline V CDR1 and CDR2: LNHDA, SQIVND (reference sequence). The length of the CDR3 is 15 residues. V shed 4 bases and J shed 7 bases, with 16 bases lying between them. Written as DNA, the CDR3 is TGTGCCAGTAGTAGCTGGGGCGCCGATCTCGGGGAGCTGTTTTTT. Protein sequence: CASSSWGADLGELFF.

The rearrangement joins TRBV13 to TRBJ2-3; possibly TRBD1 for D (7 bases). Germline assignment: CDR1 PRHDT and CDR2 FYEKMQ (reference sequence). The CDR3 spans 14 residues. V was trimmed by 6 bases and J by 4 bases, leaving 14 bases between them. The CDR3 reads CASRPTGEADTQYF. The CDR3 DNA reads TGTGCCAGCAGACCAACAGGGGAGGCAGATACGCAGTATTTT.

The J gene is TRBJ1-5, the V gene TRBV6-2 or TRBV6-3, with 7 positions matching TRBD1. Germline loops: CDR1 MNHEY, CDR2 SVGEGT. This CDR3 contains 14 residues. V shed 4 bases and J 3 bases; nucleotides not matched to a gene: 3. CDR3 loop: CASSFGTVNQPQHF. The CDR3 coding sequence is TGTGCCAGCAGTTTCGGGACAGTCAATCAGCCCCAGCATTTT.

This clone is a singleton in its sample. The chain couples TRBV5-1 to TRBJ2-3; D is perhaps TRBD2 (6 bases). V gave up 0 bases and J gave up 5 bases, with 13 bases separating them. The CDR3 runs to 15 residues. CDR1 and CDR2 (germline): SGHRS, YFSETQ. The CDR3 region has the DNA TGCGCCAGCAGCTTGGAACTAGCTAGGAAAGATACGCAGTATTTT. Its translation is CASSLELARKDTQYF.

The V gene is TRBV21-1, the J gene TRBJ2-1; TRBD2, the D gene given by the table, was not confirmed from the DNA. TRBV21-1 is an annotated pseudogene. CDR3 length: 15 residues. CDR3 coding DNA: TGTGCCAGCATGGGGCGGGAGAGGATTAGGAATGAGCAGTTCTTC. Translating it yields CASMGRERIRNEQFF.

The J gene is TRBJ2-1, the V gene TRBV7-2; 7 bases are a match to TRBD1. The V and J ends lost 3 bases and 3 bases, in that order; junction bases with no gene match: 2. Looked up from germline, CDR1 is SGHTA and CDR2 is FQGNSA. The CDR3 length is 14 residues. CDR3 residues: CASSFDRVYNEQFF. The CDR3, as DNA: TGTGCCAGCAGCTTTGACAGGGTCTACAATGAGCAGTTCTTC.

The gene calls are TRBV28 and TRBJ1-1; no firm D call. V lost 3 bases and J 0 bases, leaving 11 bases between the germline ends. The V gene's germline CDR1 is MDHEN and CDR2 SYDVKM. The CDR3 contains 15 residues. The DNA of the CDR3 is TGTGCCAGCAGTTTTTCCCCCACTATGAACACTGAAGCTTTCTTT. Protein sequence: CASSFSPTMNTEAFF. Full variable domain (remainder filled in from reference TRBV28 and TRBJ1-1): DVKVTQSSRYLVKRTGEKVFLECVQDMDHENMFWYRQDPGLGLRLIYFSYDVKMKEKGDIPEGYSVSREKKERFSLILESASTNQTSMYLCASSFSPTMNTEAFFGQGTRLTVV.

The chain has TRBV21-1 and TRBJ2-5; TRBD2 is taken as the D call from the table, unchecked against the DNA. TRBV21-1 is designated a pseudogene. This CDR3 is built from 15 residues. DNA for the CDR3: TGTGCCAGCAGCCTACGGGACTTTCCCAAAGAGACCCAGTACTTC. Translated: CASSLRDFPKETQYF.

The chain uses TRBV5-8 and TRBJ2-7; 10 positions match TRBD1. This CDR3 contains 14 residues. Germline V gene lookup returns CDR1 SGHTS and CDR2 YDEGEE. J gave up 3 bases and V 6 bases, and 6 bases lay outside the gene matches. The CDR3 loop reads CASNEGQGRYEQYF. For the CDR3, the DNA is TGTGCCAGCAATGAGGGACAGGGGCGCTACGAGCAGTACTTC.

J is TRBJ1-2 and V is TRBV5-1, with 9 bases aligning to TRBD1. CDR3 length: 14 residues. CDR1 SGHRS and CDR2 YFSETQ come from the germline V gene. The V gene end was trimmed by 4 bases and the J gene end by 3 bases; junction bases not matched to a gene: 4. Written as DNA, the CDR3 is TGCGCCAGCAGCACGGGACAGGGCGACTATGGCTACACCTTC. Amino acids: CASSTGQGDYGYTF.

The chain employs TRBV18 and TRBJ2-5; a weak D match, TRBD1 (7 bases). Germline assignment: CDR1 KGHSH and CDR2 LQKENI. The CDR3 runs 18 residues. The V end lost 3 bases, the J end lost 3 bases, and 23 bases lay between the germline ends. DNA of the CDR3: TGTGCCAGCTCACCGGTTCCATTTCAGGGGGGACGCGAAGAGACCCAGTACTTC. Protein: CASSPVPFQGGREETQYF.

V is TRBV7-9 and J is TRBJ1-2, with D possibly matching TRBD1 (6 bases). Per germline, CDR1 SEHNR and CDR2 FQNEAQ (reference sequence). V was clipped by 1 base and J by 2 bases, with 11 bases between them. This CDR3 has 15 residues. CDR3 loop: CASSLDGGANYGYTF. The CDR3 coding sequence is TGTGCCAGCAGCTTAGATGGGGGGGCGAACTATGGCTACACCTTC.

The J gene is TRBJ1-4, the V gene TRBV19; D might be TRBD1 (5 bases). The germline V gene encodes CDR1 LNHDA and CDR2 SQIVND (reference sequence). The V and J ends lost 4 bases and 4 bases respectively, with 10 bases between them. CDR3 length: 14 residues. CDR3 sequence reads: CASSTGLGNEKLFF. The CDR3 DNA reads TGTGCCAGTAGTACAGGGTTGGGTAATGAAAAACTGTTTTTT.

This chain connects TRBV7-9 to TRBJ1-6, with D tentatively TRBD1 (5 bases). Germline V gene lookup returns CDR1 SEHNR and CDR2 FQNEAQ (reference sequence). V was cut by 4 bases and J by 6 bases, with 10 bases left in between. The CDR3 is 14 amino acids. CDR3 amino acids: CASSWGDPNSPLHF. The CDR3 bases are TGTGCCAGCAGCTGGGGGGATCCTAATTCACCCCTCCACTTT. The full variable domain, its missing parts supplied by reference TRBV7-9 and TRBJ1-6, is DTGVSQNPRHKITKRGQNVTFRCDPISEHNRLYWYRQTLGQGPEFLTYFQNEAQLEKSRLLSDRFSAERPKGSFSTLEIQRTEQGDSAMYLCASSWGDPNSPLHFGNGTRLTVT.

The sample holds a few counts of this clone. This chain joins TRBV6-5 and TRBJ1-2; unclear D gene. The CDR3 covers 15 residues. Germline values: CDR1 MNHEY, CDR2 SVGAGI. V was trimmed by 10 bases and J by 7 bases, leaving 25 bases between them. CDR3: CATHARTDSRRGYTF. As DNA, the CDR3 is TGTGCCACCCATGCCCGGACTGATAGCCGGCGTGGCTACACCTTC.

This clone was observed once. CDR3 coding DNA: TGCGCCAGCAACTCGGGGGGGACTAGCGGGAAGACAGATACGCAGTATTTT. It yields the protein CASNSGGTSGKTDTQYF. This chain connects TRBV10-2 to TRBJ2-3; 13 bases agree with TRBD2. CDR1 and CDR2 (germline): WSHSY, SAAADI. V trimming: 7 bases; J trimming: 3 bases; junction bases outside the gene matches: 10. The CDR3 is 17 amino acids.

The chain uses TRBV7-9 and TRBJ2-3, with a possible D match to TRBD2 (5 bases). The germline V and J ends were trimmed by 6 bases and 0 bases, with 13 bases remaining between them. The germline gives CDR1 SEHNR, CDR2 FQNEAQ (reference sequence). This CDR3 spans 15 amino acids. CDR3 bases: TGTGCCAGCAGTAGGCGAGCGGCTAGCACAGATACGCAGTATTTT. Encoded protein: CASSRRAASTDTQYF.